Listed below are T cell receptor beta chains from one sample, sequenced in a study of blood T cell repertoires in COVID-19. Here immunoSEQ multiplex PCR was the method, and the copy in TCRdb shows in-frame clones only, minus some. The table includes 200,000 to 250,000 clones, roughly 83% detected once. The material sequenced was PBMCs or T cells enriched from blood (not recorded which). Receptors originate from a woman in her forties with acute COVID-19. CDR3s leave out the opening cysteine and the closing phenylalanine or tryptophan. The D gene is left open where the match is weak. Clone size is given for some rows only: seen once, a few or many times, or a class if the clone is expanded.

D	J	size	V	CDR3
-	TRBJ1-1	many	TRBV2	ASRKGRLDTEAF
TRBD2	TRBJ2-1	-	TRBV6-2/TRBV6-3	ASSLPGLAGVYNEQF
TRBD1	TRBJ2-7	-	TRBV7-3	ASSSGTGSREQY
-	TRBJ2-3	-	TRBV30	AWRKGRGGTDTQY
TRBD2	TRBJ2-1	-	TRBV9	ASSGTSGRALNEQF
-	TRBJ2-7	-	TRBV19	ASSIGRGSHEQY
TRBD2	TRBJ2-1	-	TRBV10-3	AISESSGSGNEQF
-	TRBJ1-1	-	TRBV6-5	ASRSQGGGTEAF
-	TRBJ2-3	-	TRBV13	ASPIHTQY
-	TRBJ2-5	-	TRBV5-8	ASSLGLADRPFQETQY
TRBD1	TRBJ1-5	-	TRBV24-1	ATSDAGQANQPQH
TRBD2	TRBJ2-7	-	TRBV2	ASTPVGGAYEQY
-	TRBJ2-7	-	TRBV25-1	ASSLRTPLYSYEQY
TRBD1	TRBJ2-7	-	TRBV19	ASSNGQGVEEQY
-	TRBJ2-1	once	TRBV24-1	ATSDGDSPDEQF
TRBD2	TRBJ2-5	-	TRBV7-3	ASSTGGAGETQY
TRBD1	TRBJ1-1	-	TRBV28	ASSPQGVSRGNTEAF
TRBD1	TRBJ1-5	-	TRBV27	ASSSSIPGQGARGQPQH
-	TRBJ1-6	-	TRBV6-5	ASNLDGVRIPPLH
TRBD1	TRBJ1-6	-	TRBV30	AWSGTGYYSPLH
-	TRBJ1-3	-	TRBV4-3	ASSQQGTGNTIY
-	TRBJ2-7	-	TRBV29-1	SVLGQSYEQY
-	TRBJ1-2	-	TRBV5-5	ASRARQGIAGYT
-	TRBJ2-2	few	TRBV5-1	ASSLGWEDTGELF
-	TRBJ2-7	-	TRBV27	ASSLSRGSYEQY
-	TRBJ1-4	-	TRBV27	ASGPDRGNEKLF
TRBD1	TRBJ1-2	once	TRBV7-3	ASSLGQGGIT
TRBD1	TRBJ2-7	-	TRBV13	ASSFRTGQFSYEQY
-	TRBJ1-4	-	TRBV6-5	ASSLDRSNEKLF
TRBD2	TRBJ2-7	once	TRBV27	ASSSLGGLAADYEQY
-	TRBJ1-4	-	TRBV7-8	ASSLGWPTNEKLF
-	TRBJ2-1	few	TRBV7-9	ASTRGSSYNEQF
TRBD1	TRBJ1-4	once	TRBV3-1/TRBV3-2	ASSQADGQGGEKLF
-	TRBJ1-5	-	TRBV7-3	ASSVWGGGNQPQH
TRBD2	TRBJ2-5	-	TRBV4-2	ASSPKTSGTRGETQY
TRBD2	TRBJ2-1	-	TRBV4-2	ASSLGTSGVLRGNEQF
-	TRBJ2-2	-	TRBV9	ASRGGGNGATGELF
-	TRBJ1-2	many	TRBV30	AWRETGPYT
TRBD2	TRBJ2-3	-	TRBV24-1	ATSERTSGVADTQY
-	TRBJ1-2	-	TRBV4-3	ASSQDRSSTGFNYGYT
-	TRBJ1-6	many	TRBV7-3	ASSLTGGLVGSSPLH
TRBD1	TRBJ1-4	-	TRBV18	ASSPTTGGFRNEKLF
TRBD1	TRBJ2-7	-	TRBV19	ASSMGLPGQEGYEQY
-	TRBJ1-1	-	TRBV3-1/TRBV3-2	ASSHGQTEAF
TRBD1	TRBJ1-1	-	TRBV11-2	ASSPWGQGFTEAF
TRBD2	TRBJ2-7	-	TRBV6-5	ASRSVGGGPYEQY
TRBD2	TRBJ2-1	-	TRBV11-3	ASSFGRGRGVSYNEQF
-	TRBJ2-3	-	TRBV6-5	ASRQGRTDTQY
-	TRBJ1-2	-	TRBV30	AWSAVRVEGYT
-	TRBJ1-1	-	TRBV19	ASSITLDSFQAF
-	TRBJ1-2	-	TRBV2	ASSENSGGALGYGYT